The source of this T cell receptor beta chain is a study of OX40 agonist ivuxolimab in advanced cancers. Study-level background: The dose of intravenous ivuxolimab that patients received every 2 weeks ranged from 0.01 to 10 mg/kg.

The germline gives CDR1 ENHRY, CDR2 SYGVKD. CDR3 length: 15 amino acids. Trimming stripped 3 bases from V and 4 bases from J, with 12 bases between. General observations from the study: CD4+ and CD8+ blood T cells expanded clonally by week 6 at 0.1 to 3.0 mg/kg.

Notes on this clone: Antigen unknown.

The data were produced by immunoSEQ multiplex PCR, yet TCRdb's version contains in-frame clones alone and is incomplete. This table holds 20,000 to 25,000 clones, about nine tenths found once. Collection of blood occurred at baseline, at cycle 4 day 1, and at cycle 7 day 1. The sequencing used CD4+ or CD8+ T cells sorted from blood, collected in a trial of the OX40 agonist ivuxolimab. The chain uses TRBV10-3 and TRBJ2-2; D possibly corresponds to TRBD1 (5 bases). The origin of this receptor is an adult with an advanced solid tumor such as melanoma, head and neck, liver or kidney cancer. The CDR3 nucleotides read TGTGCCATCAGTGACCCGAGCAGGGCCACCGGGGAGCTGTTTTTT. Translating it yields CAISDPSRATGELFF.